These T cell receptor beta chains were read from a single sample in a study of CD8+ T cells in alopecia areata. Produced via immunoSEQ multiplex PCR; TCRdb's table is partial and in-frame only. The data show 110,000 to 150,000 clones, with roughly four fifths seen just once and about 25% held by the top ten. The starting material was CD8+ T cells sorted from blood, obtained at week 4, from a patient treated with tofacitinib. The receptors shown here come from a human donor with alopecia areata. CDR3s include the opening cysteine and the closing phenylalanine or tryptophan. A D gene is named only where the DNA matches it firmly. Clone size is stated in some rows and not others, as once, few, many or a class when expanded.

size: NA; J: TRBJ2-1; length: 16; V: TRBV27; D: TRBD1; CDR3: CASSLEAGQGDDEQFF; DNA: TGTGCCAGCAGTTTAGAAGCGGGACAGGGAGACGATGAGCAGTTCTTC
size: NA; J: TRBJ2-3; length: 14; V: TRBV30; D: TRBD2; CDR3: CAWSPGLATDTQYF; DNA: TGTGCCTGGAGTCCGGGACTAGCGACAGATACGCAGTATTTT
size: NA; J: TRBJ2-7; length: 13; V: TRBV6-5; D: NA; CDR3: CASSPGPSYEQYF; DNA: TGTGCCAGCAGTCCGGGGCCTTCCTACGAGCAGTACTTC
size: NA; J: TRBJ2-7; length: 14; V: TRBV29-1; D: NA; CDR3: CSVEDRVDSYEQYF; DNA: TGCAGCGTTGAGGATCGGGTAGACTCCTACGAGCAGTACTTC
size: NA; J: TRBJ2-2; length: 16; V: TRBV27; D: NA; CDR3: CASSLSRGRGTGELFF; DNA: TGTGCCAGCAGTTTATCGAGGGGACGTGGGACCGGGGAGCTGTTTTTT
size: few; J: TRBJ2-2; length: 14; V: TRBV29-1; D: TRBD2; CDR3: CSVVLGLGTGELFF; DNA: TGCAGCGTTGTACTGGGACTAGGGACCGGGGAGCTGTTTTTT
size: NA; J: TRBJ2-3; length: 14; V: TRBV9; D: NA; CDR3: CASSVDRPSDTQYF; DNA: TGTGCCAGCAGCGTAGACAGGCCATCAGATACGCAGTATTTT
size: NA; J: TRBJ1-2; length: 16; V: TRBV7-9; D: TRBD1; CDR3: CASSAKEDRGGYGYTF; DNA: TGTGCCAGCAGCGCTAAGGAAGACAGGGGCGGCTATGGCTACACCTTC
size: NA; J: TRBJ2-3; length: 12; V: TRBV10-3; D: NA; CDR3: CAIQGGTDTQYF; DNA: TGTGCCATCCAAGGGGGCACAGATACGCAGTATTTT
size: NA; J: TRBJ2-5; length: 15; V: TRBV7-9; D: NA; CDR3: CASSSTRQSQETQYF; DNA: TGTGCCAGCAGCTCAACCCGACAGTCCCAAGAGACCCAGTACTTC
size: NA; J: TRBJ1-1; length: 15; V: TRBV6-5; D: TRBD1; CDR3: CASGTGGFMNTEAFF; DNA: TGTGCCAGCGGGACAGGGGGCTTTATGAACACTGAAGCTTTCTTT
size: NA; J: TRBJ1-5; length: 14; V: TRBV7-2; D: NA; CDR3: CASSLIGSNQPQHF; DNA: TGTGCCAGCAGCTTAATAGGGAGCAATCAGCCCCAGCATTTT
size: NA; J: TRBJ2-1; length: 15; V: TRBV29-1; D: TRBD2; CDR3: CSVEVTSGGYNEQFF; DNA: TGCAGCGTTGAAGTTACTAGCGGGGGGTACAATGAGCAGTTCTTC
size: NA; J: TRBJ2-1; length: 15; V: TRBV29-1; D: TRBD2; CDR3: CSVQGLAGAYNEQFF; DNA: TGCAGCGTTCAGGGACTAGCGGGGGCCTACAATGAGCAGTTCTTC
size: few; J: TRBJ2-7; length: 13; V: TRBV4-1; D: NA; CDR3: CASSPRAGDEQYF; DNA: TGCGCCAGCAGCCCAAGGGCAGGGGACGAGCAGTACTTC
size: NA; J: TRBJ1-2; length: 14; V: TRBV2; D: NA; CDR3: CAKREEGPHYGYTF; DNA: TGTGCCAAGCGGGAGGAAGGCCCACACTATGGCTACACCTTC
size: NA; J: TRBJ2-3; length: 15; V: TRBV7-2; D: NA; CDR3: CASSPPGGGTDTQYF; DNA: TGTGCCAGCAGCCCCCCCGGGGGCGGCACAGATACGCAGTATTTT
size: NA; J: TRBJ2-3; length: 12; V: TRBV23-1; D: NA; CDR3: CASSQETGTQYF; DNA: TGCGCCAGCAGTCAGGAAACGGGGACGCAGTATTTT
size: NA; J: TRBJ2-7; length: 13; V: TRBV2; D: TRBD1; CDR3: CASSTGDPYEQYF; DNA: TGTGCCAGCAGCACAGGGGATCCCTACGAGCAGTACTTC
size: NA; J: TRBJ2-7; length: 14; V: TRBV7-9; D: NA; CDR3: CASSLDGTDYEQYF; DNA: TGTGCCAGCAGCTTAGATGGGACGGACTACGAGCAGTACTTC
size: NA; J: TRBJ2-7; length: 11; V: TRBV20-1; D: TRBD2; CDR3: CGARGAYEQYF; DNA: TGCGGGGCCCGGGGGGCCTACGAGCAGTACTTC
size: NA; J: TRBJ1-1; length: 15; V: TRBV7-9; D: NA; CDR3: CASSLPGNLNTEAFF; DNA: TGTGCCAGCAGCTTACCTGGGAACCTTAACACTGAAGCTTTCTTT
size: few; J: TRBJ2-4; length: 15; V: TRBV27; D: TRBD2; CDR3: CASSGRTSGGPIQYF; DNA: TGTGCCAGCAGTGGACGGACTAGCGGGGGGCCCATTCAGTACTTC
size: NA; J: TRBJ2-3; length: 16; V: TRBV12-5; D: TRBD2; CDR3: CASGFPGGASTDTQYF; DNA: TGTGCTAGTGGTTTCCCGGGAGGGGCCAGCACAGATACGCAGTATTTT
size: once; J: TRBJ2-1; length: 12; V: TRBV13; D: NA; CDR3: CASSLAGNEQFF; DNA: TGTGCCAGCAGCTTAGCTGGTAATGAGCAGTTCTTC
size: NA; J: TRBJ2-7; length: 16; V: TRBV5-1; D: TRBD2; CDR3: CASSLEGTSGGYEQYF; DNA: TGCGCCAGCAGCTTGGAGGGGACTAGCGGGGGTTACGAGCAGTACTTC
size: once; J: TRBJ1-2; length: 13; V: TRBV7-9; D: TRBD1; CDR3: CASRKGTAYGYTF; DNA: TGTGCCAGCAGGAAGGGGACAGCCTATGGCTACACCTTC
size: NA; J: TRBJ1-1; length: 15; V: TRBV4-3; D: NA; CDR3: CASSQKGEPNTEAFF; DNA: TGCGCCAGCAGCCAAAAGGGCGAGCCGAACACTGAAGCTTTCTTT
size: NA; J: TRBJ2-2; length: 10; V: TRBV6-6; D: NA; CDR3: CASEAGELFF; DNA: TGTGCCAGCGAGGCCGGGGAGCTGTTTTTT
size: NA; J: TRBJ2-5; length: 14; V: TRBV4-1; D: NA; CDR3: CASSVHISMEAQYF; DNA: TGCGCCAGCAGCGTACACATTTCCATGGAGGCCCAGTACTTC
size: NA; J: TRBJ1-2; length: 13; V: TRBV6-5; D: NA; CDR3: CASSYSIQGGYTF; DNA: TGTGCCAGCAGTTACTCGATACAGGGAGGCTACACCTTC
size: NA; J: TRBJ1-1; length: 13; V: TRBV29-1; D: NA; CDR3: CSVEEGRNTEAFF; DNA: TGCAGCGTTGAAGAAGGTCGAAACACTGAAGCTTTCTTT
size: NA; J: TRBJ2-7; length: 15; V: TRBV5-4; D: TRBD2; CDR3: CASSPDASGGNEQYF; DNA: TGTGCCAGCAGCCCGGACGCTAGCGGGGGGAACGAGCAGTACTTC
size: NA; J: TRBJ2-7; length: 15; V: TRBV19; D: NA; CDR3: CASSISAHQGNEQYF; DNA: TGTGCCAGTAGTATTTCTGCACACCAGGGGAACGAGCAGTACTTC
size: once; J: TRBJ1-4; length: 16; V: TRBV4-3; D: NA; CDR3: CASSQDGTGHNEKLFF; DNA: TGCGCCAGCAGCCAAGATGGTACAGGACATAATGAAAAACTGTTTTTT
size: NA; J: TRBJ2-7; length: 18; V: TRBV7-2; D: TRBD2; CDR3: CASSLNGLAGGSSYEQYF; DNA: TGTGCCAGCAGCTTGAATGGACTAGCGGGGGGGAGCTCCTACGAGCAGTACTTC
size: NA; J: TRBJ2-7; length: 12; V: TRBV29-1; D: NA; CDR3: CSVGSSSYEQYF; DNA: TGCAGCGTGGGATCATCCTCCTACGAGCAGTACTTC
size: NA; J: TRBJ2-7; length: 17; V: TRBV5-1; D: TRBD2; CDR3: CASSSRTSGGAAYEQYF; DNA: TGCGCCAGCAGCTCGAGGACTAGCGGGGGGGCTGCCTACGAGCAGTACTTC
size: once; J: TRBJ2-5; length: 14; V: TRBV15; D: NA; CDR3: CATSRVWHSETQYF; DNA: TGTGCCACCAGCAGAGTATGGCACTCGGAGACCCAGTACTTC
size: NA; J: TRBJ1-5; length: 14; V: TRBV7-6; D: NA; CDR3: CASSPSGGSQPQHF; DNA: TGTGCCAGCAGCCCTAGCGGGGGCAGTCAGCCCCAGCATTTT
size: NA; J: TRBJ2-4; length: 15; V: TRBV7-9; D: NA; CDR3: CASSLVLGSKNIQYF; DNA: TGTGCCAGCAGCTTAGTTTTAGGGTCCAAAAACATTCAGTACTTC
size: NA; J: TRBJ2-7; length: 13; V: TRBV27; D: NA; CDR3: CASSFAGANEQYF; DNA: TGTGCCAGCAGTTTTGCAGGGGCGAACGAGCAGTACTTC
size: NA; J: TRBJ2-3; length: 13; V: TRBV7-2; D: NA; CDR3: CASSLASGDTRYF; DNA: TGTGCCAGCAGCTTAGCGTCAGGAGATACGCGGTATTTT
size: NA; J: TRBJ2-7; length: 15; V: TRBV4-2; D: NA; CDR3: CASSQGLNLGDEQYF; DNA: TGTGCCAGCAGCCAAGGCCTCAACTTAGGGGACGAGCAGTACTTC
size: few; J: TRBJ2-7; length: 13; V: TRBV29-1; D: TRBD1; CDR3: CSVTDRGTYEQYF; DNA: TGCAGCGTTACTGACAGGGGGACCTACGAGCAGTACTTC
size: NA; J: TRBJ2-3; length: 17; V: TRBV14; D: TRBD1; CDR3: CASSQDWDRGYTDTQYF; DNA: TGTGCCAGCAGCCAAGATTGGGACAGGGGATACACAGATACGCAGTATTTT
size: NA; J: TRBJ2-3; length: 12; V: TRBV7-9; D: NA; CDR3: CASSFITDTQYF; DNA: TGTGCCAGCAGCTTTATCACAGATACGCAGTATTTT
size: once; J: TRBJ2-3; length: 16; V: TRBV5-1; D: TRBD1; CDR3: CASSFPPDREADTQYF; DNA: TGCGCCAGCAGCTTCCCACCGGACAGGGAAGCAGATACGCAGTATTTT
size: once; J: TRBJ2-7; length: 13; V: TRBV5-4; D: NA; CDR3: CASSRSTGYEQYF; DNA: TGTGCCAGCAGCCGCTCGACGGGGTACGAGCAGTACTTC
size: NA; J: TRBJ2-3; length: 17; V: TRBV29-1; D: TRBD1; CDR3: CSVDELDRAESTDTQYF; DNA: TGCAGCGTGGATGAATTGGACAGGGCAGAAAGCACAGATACGCAGTATTTT
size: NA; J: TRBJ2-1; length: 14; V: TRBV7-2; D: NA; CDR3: CASSLAWTNNEQFF; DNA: TGTGCCAGCAGCTTAGCTTGGACAAACAATGAGCAGTTCTTC
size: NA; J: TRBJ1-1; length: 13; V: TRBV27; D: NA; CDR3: CASSGLMNTEAFF; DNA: TGTGCCAGCAGTGGGCTGATGAACACTGAAGCTTTCTTT
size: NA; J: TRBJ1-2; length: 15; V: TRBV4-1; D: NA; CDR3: CASSQDAGVNYGYTF; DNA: TGCGCCAGCAGCCAAGATGCAGGGGTGAACTATGGCTACACCTTC
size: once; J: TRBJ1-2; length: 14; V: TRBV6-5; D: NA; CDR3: CASSYSISSYGYTF; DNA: TGTGCCAGCAGTTACTCGATTTCGAGCTATGGCTACACCTTC
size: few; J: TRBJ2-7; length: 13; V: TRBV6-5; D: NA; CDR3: CASSYSNDNEQYF; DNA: TGTGCCAGCAGTTACTCGAACGATAACGAGCAGTACTTC